This is a list of T cell receptor beta chains from one sample in a study of long-term antiretroviral therapy in people with HIV. This table comes from immunoSEQ multiplex PCR, and its TCRdb copy is limited to in-frame clones, with some not included. The sample holds about 11,000 clones, about 80% seen once. The specimen comprised unsorted PBMCs, sampled at the start of antiretroviral therapy, before treatment. The receptors stem from a man aged 30 to 39 with HIV. CDR3s include the opening cysteine and the closing phenylalanine or tryptophan. Clone size is not always given. Where it is, it says once, few, many or a class for expanded clones.

J gene | V gene | clone size | CDR3 protein
TRBJ1-3 | TRBV5-4 | . | CASSLGQGGTIYF
TRBJ1-1 | TRBV9 | . | CASSGYQGMNTEAFF
TRBJ2-1 | TRBV19 | . | CASSIMPTNNEQFF
TRBJ1-5 | TRBV7-2 | . | CASSPIGGAGQPQHF
TRBJ1-5 | TRBV6-6 | . | CASTSAGNQPQHF
TRBJ1-2 | TRBV18 | . | CASSMATNYGYTF
TRBJ1-2 | TRBV27 | medium-sized | CASSAWTGDGYTF
TRBJ1-1 | TRBV6-1 | . | CASRTGQENTEAFF
TRBJ2-3 | TRBV6-1 | . | CASSGTSGRPSTDTQYF
TRBJ1-2 | TRBV6-5 | . | CASSYLVGSPNYGYTF
TRBJ2-1 | TRBV5-1 | . | CASSSGLEANEQFF
TRBJ1-2 | TRBV5-6 | once | CASRPNGGQNLYGYTF
TRBJ1-2 | TRBV5-4 | . | CASSLVGALGGYTF
TRBJ2-2 | TRBV4-2 | . | CASSQDTGSGIGNTGELFF
TRBJ2-1 | TRBV14 | . | CASSRASSAGGYNEQFF
TRBJ1-5 | TRBV6-5 | . | CASRPGGNQPQHF
TRBJ1-5 | TRBV18 | few | CASSPSGVQPQHF
TRBJ1-5 | TRBV7-9 | few | CASSSMDRGSQPQHF
TRBJ2-7 | TRBV5-6 | . | CASSFGLAAYEQYF
TRBJ2-3 | TRBV7-2 | . | CASSLVTGAELDTQYF
TRBJ1-1 | TRBV11-1 | . | CASSWGGAADTEAFF
TRBJ2-7 | TRBV7-2 | . | CASSFGGKSSYEQYF
TRBJ2-7 | TRBV18 | few | CASSPGGLPYEQYF
TRBJ2-3 | TRBV7-9 | . | CASSFTLQTSTDTQYF
TRBJ1-2 | TRBV7-2 | . | CASSAPNMDYGYTF
TRBJ2-7 | TRBV29-1 | . | CSATLRPGRNEQYF
TRBJ2-7 | TRBV6-1 | . | CASRTWGSSYEQYF
TRBJ2-1 | TRBV5-8 | . | CASSLTGGALVNEQFF
TRBJ2-3 | TRBV11-3 | few | CASSHGTASTDTQYF
TRBJ2-7 | TRBV6-6 | medium-sized | CASSYHAAYEQYF
TRBJ1-5 | TRBV19 | few | CASRGWDQPQHF
TRBJ2-3 | TRBV2 | . | CASSDTSGTYTDTQYF
TRBJ2-2 | TRBV5-6 | . | CASSLVARTNTGELFF
TRBJ2-3 | TRBV5-1 | . | CASTPPASGTDTQYF
TRBJ1-4 | TRBV6-5 | . | CASSYGQTENNEKLFF
TRBJ1-1 | TRBV2 | . | CASRGQGYTEAFF
TRBJ1-1 | TRBV7-9 | . | CASSLGGRAEAFF
TRBJ1-5 | TRBV19 | . | CASNAGYNQPQHF